This section outlines one TCR beta chain sequence together with its context. Its target is not known. The data stem from a study of response to subunit inactivated influenza vaccine. TCRdb processed the RT-PCR reads anew with MiXCR; each CDR3 protein has one entry. The sample has roughly 570,000 distinct CDR3 sequences; about 14% are singletons. Study-wide points: The authors suggested that few new T cells are recruited per seasonal influenza vaccination.

From germline, CDR1 is MNHNS and CDR2 SASEGT. CDR3 length: 15 amino acids. V lost 0 bases, J lost 1 base, and 9 bases lay in between. This sequence was found in a man aged 50-59 years who received an inactivated influenza vaccine. Sequenced material: PBMCs from blood, taken roughly 13 days after vaccination. The chain has TRBV6-1 and TRBJ2-5; D remains unclear. CDR3: CASSEAVSRQETQYF. CDR3 DNA: TGTGCCAGCAGTGAAGCTGTCTCCCGCCAAGAGACCCAGTACTTC.